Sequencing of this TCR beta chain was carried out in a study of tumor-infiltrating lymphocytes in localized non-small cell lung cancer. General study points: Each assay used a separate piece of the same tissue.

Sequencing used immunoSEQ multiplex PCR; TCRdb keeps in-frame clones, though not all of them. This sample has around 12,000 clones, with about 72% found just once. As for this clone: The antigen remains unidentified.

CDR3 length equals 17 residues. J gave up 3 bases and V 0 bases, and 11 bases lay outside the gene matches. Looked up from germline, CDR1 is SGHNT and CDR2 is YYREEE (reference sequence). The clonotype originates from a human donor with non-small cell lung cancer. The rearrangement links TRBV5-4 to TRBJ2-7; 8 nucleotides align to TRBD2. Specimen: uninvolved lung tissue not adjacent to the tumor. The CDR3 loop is CASSLEGGGTRGYEQYF. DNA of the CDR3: TGTGCCAGCAGCTTGGAAGGGGGTGGGACTAGAGGCTACGAGCAGTACTTC.